The T cell receptor beta chain under discussion was sequenced for a study of T cell repertoires in cytomegalovirus infection. Study context: Matching HLA type, along with CMV infection, was indicated by public TCR beta signatures.

TCRdb re-analysed the reads in MiXCR, keeping a single row per CDR3 protein. The data contain around 300,000 distinct CDR3 sequences, less than 25% of them singletons. The germline V gene has CDR1 ENHRY and CDR2 SYGVKD. The CDR3 totals 20 residues. Losses at the gene ends were 0 bases for V and 9 bases for J; bases not matched to a gene: 21. Ten or more counts support this clonotype. The antigen remains unidentified. The sequence was collected from a human donor in good health (CMV status not recorded). Some clones in this sample may be carry-over from other donors' samples. The J gene is TRBJ2-1, the V gene TRBV10-3; 9 nucleotides agree with TRBD2. Material: cultured PBMCs, obtained from culture after CMV antigen stimulation. The CDR3 loop reads CAISESLAGTTAFKDSEQFF. CDR3 sequence (DNA): TGTGCCATCAGTGAGTCGCTAGCGGGAACAACCGCTTTCAAGGATAGTGAGCAGTTCTTC.